In its sample, the clone carrying this T cell receptor beta chain was seen many times. The data originate from a study of T-cell memory formation after mild COVID-19. MiXCR was run by TCRdb on the 5' RACE reads, yielding one entry per CDR3 protein. The repertoire holds over 150,000 distinct CDR3 sequences, about a fifth seen once, with 20% to 25% in the top ten. Per germline, CDR1 SGHVS and CDR2 FQNEAQ. The junction had 8 bases not matched to a gene; V was cut back by 5 bases and J by 2 bases. The CDR3 contains 17 residues. The clonotype originates from an adult woman who had mild COVID-19 (a few samples of this study predate the infection). Cell type and time point are not known. The sequencing sample was made of PBMCs or a T cell subset sorted from them (not recorded which). The chain has TRBV7-8 and TRBJ2-5, with 13 bases lining up with TRBD2. The CDR3 DNA reads as TGTGCCAGCAGCGCCGGGACTAGCGGGGAATTACAAGAGACCCAGTACTTC. Its translation: CASSAGTSGELQETQYF.